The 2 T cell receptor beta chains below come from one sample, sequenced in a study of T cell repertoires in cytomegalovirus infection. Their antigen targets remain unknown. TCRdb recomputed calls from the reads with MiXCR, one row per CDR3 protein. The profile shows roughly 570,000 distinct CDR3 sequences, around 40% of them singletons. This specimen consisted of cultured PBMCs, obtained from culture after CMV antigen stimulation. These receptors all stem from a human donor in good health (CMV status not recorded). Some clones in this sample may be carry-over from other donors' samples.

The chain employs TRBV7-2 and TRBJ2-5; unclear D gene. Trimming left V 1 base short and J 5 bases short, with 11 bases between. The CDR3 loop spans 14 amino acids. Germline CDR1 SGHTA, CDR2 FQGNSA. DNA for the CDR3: TGTGCCAGCAGCTTAGGGGTGTTTGAGGAGACCCAGTACTTC. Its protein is CASSLGVFEETQYF. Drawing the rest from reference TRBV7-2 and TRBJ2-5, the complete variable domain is GAGVSQSPSNKVTEKGKDVELRCDPISGHTALYWYRQSLGQGLEFLIYFQGNSAPDKSGLPSDRFSAERTGGSVSTLTIQRTQQEDSAVYLCASSLGVFEETQYFGPGTRLLVL.

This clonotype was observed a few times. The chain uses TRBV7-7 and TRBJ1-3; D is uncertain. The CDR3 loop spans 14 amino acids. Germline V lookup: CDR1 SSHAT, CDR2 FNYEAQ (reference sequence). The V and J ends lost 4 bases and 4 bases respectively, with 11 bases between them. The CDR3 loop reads CASSSSPGGNTIYF. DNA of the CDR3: TGTGCCAGCAGCTCTTCTCCGGGGGGAAACACCATATATTTT.